This T cell receptor beta chain was observed in a study of blood T cells in healthy people across ages. The authors drew roughly 9.8 milliliters of peripheral blood from each donor. Total RNA was extracted at no less than 5.5 micrograms per sample. CDR1 and CDR2 from the germline V gene are SGHRS and YFSETQ. There are 15 residues in the CDR3. This clonotype was seen more than once but under ten times. The junction departs from germline at one end; a sequencing error may be responsible. Sample-barcoded 5' priming and a J-beta primer mix drove a second PCR of about 6 to 12 cycles. One entry per CDR3 protein, called by TCRdb with MiXCR from the 5' RACE reads. The sample lists about 1,500,000 distinct CDR3 sequences, 28% seen once, with 7.7% in the top ten.

The sample taken for sequencing was blood. This sequence was found in a woman under 40 in good health. The J gene is TRBJ2-1, the V gene TRBV5-1, with 14 bases fitting TRBD2. CDR3 nucleotide sequence: TGCGCCATCAGCTTGACTAGCGGGAGGGCCGGTGAGCAGTTCTTC. Protein product: CAISLTSGRAGEQFF.